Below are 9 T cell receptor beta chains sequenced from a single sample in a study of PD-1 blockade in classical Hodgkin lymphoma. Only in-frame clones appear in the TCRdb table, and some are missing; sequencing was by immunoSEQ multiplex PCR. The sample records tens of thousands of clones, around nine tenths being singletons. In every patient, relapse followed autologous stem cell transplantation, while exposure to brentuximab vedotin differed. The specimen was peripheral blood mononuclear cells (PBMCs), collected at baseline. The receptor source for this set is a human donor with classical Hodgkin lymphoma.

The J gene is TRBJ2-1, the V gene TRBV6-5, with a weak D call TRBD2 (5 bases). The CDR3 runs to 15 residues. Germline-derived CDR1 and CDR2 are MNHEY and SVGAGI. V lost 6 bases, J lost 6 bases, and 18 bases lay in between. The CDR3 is CASRAVEYPINEQFF. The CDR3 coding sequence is TGTGCCAGCAGAGCGGTAGAATACCCTATCAATGAGCAGTTCTTC.

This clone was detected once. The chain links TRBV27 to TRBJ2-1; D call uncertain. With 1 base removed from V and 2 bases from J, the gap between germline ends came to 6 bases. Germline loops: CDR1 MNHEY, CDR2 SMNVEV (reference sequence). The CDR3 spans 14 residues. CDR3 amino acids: CASSLFGAYNEQFF. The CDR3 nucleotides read TGTGCCAGCAGTTTATTTGGTGCCTACAATGAGCAGTTCTTC.

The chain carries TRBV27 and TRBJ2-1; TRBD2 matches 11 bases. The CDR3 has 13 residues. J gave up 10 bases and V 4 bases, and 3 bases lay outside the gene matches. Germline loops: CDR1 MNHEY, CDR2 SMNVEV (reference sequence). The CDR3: CASSYIAGGEQFF. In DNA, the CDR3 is TGTGCCAGCAGTTACATAGCGGGAGGGGAGCAGTTCTTC.

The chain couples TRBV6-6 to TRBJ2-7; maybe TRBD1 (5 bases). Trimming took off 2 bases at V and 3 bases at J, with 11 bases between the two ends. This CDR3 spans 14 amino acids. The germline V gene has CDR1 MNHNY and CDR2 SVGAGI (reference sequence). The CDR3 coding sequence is TGTGCCAGCAGTTACGCGTTAGGACACTACGAGCAGTACTTC. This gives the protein CASSYALGHYEQYF.

CDR3 amino acids: CASSLSGGMSNQPQHF. The CDR3 DNA follows: TGTGCCAGCAGCTTAAGCGGGGGTATGAGCAATCAGCCCCAGCATTTT. The chain couples TRBV7-6 to TRBJ1-5; maybe TRBD1 (5 bases). The V end was cut by 2 bases, the J end by 1 base, with 12 bases between. Germline V CDR1 and CDR2: SGHVS, FNYEAQ. This CDR3 is 16 amino acids long.

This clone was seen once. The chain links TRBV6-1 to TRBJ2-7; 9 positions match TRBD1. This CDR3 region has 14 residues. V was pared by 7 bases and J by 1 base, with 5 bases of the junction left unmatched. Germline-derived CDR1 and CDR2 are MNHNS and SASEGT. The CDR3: CASTGTGRSYEQYF. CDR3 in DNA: TGTGCCAGCACAGGGACAGGGAGGTCCTACGAGCAGTACTTC.

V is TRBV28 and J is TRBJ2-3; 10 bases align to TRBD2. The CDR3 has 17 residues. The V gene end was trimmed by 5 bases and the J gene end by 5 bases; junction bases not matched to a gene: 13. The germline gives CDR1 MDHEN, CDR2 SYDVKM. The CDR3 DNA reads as TGTGCCAGCAGTCCCGCTTGGAGCGGGGGGGCCAGAGATACGCAGTATTTT. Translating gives CASSPAWSGGARDTQYF.

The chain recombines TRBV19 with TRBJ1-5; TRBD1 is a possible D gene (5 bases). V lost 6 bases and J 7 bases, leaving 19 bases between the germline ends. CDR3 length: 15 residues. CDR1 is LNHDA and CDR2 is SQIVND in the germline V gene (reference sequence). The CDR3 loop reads CASSEARGWGQPQHF. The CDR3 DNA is TGTGCCAGTAGCGAGGCTCGGGGGTGGGGACAGCCCCAGCATTTT. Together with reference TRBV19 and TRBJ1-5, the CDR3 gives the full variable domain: DGGITQSPKYLFRKEGQNVTLSCEQNLNHDAMYWYRQDPGQGLRLIYYSQIVNDFQKGDIAEGYSVSREKKESFPLTVTSAQKNPTAFYLCASSEARGWGQPQHFGDGTRLSIL.

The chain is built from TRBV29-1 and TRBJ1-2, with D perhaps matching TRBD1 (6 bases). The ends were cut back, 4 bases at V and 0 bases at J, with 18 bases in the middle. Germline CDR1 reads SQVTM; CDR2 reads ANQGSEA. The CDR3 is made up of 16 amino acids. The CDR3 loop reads CSVGTRGTIPNYGYTF. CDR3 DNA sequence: TGCAGCGTTGGAACCCGGGGGACAATTCCTAACTATGGCTACACCTTC.